This T cell receptor (beta chain) was sequenced for a study of neurological immune-mediated disorders. TCRdb reprocessed the 5' RACE reads via MiXCR and lists one record per CDR3 protein. The table has 30,000 to 40,000 distinct CDR3 sequences, 3.5% to 4% seen once. Germline assignment: CDR1 MGHDK and CDR2 SYGVNS. The CDR3 has 12 residues. Trimming took 1 base from V and 8 from J, leaving 8 bases between them. The sample comprised PBMCs. J is TRBJ1-2 and V is TRBV25-1; the D is unclear. The source of this sequence is a man aged 30-40 years with multiple sclerosis. The chain's CDR3 is CASSEFPRGYTF. The CDR3 DNA reads TGTGCCAGCAGTGAATTCCCCAGGGGCTACACCTTC.